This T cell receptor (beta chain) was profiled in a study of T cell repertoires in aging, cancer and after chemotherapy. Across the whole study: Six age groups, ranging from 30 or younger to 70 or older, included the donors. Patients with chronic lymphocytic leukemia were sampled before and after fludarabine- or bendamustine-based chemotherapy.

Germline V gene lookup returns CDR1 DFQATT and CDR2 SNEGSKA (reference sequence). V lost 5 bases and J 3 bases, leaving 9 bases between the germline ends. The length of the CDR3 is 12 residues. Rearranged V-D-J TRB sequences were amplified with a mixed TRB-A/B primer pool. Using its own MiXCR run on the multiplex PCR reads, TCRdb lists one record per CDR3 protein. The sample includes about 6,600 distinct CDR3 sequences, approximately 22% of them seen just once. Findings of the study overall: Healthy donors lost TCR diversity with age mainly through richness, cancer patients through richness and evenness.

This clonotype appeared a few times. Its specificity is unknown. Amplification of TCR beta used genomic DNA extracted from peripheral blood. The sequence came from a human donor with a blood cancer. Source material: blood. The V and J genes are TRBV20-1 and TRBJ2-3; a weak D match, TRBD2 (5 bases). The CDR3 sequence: CSALDFTDTQYF. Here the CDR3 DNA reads TGCAGTGCTCTGGACTTTACAGATACGCAGTATTTT.